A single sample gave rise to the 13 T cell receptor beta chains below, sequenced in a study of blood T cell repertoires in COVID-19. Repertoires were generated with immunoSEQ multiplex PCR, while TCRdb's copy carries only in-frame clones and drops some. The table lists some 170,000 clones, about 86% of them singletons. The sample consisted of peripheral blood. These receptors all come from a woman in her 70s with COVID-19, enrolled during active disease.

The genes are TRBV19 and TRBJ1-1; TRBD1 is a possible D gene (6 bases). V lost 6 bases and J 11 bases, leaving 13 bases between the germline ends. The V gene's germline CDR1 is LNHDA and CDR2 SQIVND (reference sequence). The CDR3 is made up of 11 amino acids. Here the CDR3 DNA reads TGTGCCAGTAGCGATGCAGGGGCGGCTTTCTTT. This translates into CASSDAGAAFF.

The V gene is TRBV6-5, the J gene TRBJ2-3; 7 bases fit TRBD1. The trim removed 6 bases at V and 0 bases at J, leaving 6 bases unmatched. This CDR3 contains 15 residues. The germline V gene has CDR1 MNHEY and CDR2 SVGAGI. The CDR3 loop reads CASRYGTASTDTQYF. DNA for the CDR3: TGTGCCAGCAGATACGGGACAGCTAGCACAGATACGCAGTATTTT.

The CDR3: CASSQDRYYEQYF. CDR3 in DNA: TGTGCCAGCTCCCAAGACAGATACTACGAGCAGTACTTC. This chain joins TRBV18 and TRBJ2-7; maybe TRBD1 (5 bases). The V gene lost 6 bases and the J gene lost 3 bases, with 12 bases spanning the gap. This CDR3 is 13 amino acids long. Germline lookup yields CDR1 KGHSH and CDR2 LQKENI.

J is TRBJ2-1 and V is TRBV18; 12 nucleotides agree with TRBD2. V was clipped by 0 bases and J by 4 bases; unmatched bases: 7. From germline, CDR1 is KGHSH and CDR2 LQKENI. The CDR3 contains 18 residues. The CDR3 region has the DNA TGTGCCAGCTCACCACCGTTGCTAGCGGGAGGGGGATACAATGAGCAGTTCTTC. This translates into CASSPPLLAGGGYNEQFF.

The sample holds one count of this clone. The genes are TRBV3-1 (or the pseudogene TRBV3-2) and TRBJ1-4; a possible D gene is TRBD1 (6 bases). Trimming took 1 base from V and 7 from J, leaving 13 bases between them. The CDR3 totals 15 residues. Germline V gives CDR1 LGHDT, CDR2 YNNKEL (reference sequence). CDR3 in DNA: TGTGCCAGCAGCCAAGTTCAGCAGGGGAGTGAAAAACTGTTTTTT. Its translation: CASSQVQQGSEKLFF.

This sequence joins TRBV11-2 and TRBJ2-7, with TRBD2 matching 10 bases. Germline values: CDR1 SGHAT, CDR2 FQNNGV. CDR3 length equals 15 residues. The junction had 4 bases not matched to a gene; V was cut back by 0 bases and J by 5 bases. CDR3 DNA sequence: TGTGCCAGCAGCTTAGAGAGCGGGAGGGCCCACGAGCAGTACTTC. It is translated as CASSLESGRAHEQYF.

CDR3 in amino acids: CASSTTGHSGNTIYF. Written as DNA, the CDR3 is TGCGCCAGCAGCACTACAGGACACTCTGGAAACACCATATATTTT. The V call is TRBV5-1, the J call TRBJ1-3; weak D call: TRBD1 (5 bases). The CDR3 loop spans 15 amino acids. V was clipped by 4 bases and J by 0 bases, with 11 bases between them. In germline, CDR1 is SGHRS, CDR2 YFSETQ.

The CDR3 spells CASSVLGQGINHGYTF. CDR3 DNA sequence: TGTGCCAGCAGCGTACTTGGACAGGGGATTAATCATGGCTACACCTTC. The rearrangement joins TRBV9 to TRBJ1-2; 9 bases are a match to TRBD1. Germline CDR1 is SGDLS and CDR2 is YYNGEE. There are 16 residues in the CDR3. V shed 1 base and J 6 bases; nucleotides not matched to a gene: 10.

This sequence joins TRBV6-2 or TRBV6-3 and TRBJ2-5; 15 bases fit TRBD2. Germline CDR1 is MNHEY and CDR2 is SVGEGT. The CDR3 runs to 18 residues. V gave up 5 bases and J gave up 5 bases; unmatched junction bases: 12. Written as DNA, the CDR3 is TGTGCCAGCAGTGGACGAAGGCGGACTAGCGGGAGGGAGGAGACCCAGTACTTC. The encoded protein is CASSGRRRTSGREETQYF.

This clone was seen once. CDR3 DNA: TGCGCCAGCAGCCAAGGGGGCGCCGGCTATGGCTACACCTTC. Translated: CASSQGGAGYGYTF. This rearrangement joins TRBV5-1 to TRBJ1-2, with TRBD1 matching 7 bases. V dropped 4 bases and J dropped 4; count of bases not matched to a gene: 7. Germline CDR1 and CDR2: SGHRS and YFSETQ. This CDR3 is 14 amino acids long.

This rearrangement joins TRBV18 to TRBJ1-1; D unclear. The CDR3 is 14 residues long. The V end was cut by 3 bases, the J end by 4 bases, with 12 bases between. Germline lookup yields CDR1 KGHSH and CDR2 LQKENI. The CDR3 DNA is TGTGCCAGCTCACCGTACAAAGGCGGCACTGAAGCTTTCTTT. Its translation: CASSPYKGGTEAFF.

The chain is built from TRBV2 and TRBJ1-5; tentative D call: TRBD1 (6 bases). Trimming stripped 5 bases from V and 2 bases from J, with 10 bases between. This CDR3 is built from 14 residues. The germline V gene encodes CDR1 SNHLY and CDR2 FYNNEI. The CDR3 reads CASSTDRGNQPQHF. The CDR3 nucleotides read TGTGCCAGCAGTACGGACAGAGGCAATCAGCCCCAGCATTTT.

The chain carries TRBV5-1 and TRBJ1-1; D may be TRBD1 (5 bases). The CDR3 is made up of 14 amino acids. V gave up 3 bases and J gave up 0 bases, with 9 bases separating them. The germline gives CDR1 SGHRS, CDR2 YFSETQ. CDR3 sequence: CASSSTGLNTEAFF. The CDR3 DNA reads TGCGCCAGCAGCTCTACAGGATTGAACACTGAAGCTTTCTTT.